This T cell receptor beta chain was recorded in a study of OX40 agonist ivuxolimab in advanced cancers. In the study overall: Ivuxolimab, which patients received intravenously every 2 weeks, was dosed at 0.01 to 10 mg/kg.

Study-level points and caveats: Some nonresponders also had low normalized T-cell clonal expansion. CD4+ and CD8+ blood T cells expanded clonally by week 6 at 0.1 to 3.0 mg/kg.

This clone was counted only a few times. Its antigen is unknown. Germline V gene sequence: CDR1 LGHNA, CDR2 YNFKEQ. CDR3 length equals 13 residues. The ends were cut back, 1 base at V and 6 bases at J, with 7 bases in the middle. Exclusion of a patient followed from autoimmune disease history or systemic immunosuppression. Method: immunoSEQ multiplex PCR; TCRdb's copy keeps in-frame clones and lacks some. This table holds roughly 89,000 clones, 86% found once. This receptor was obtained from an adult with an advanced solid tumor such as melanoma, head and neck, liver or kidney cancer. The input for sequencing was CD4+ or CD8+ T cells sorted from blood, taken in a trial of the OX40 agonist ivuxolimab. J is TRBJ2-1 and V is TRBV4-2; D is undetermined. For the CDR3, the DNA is TGTGCCAGCAGCCAAGTAACCGCCAATGAGCAGTTCTTC. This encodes CASSQVTANEQFF.